Below, 25 T cell receptor beta chains from the same sample are listed, as sequenced in a study of glioma-infiltrating T cells after dendritic cell vaccination. Profiling relied on immunoSEQ multiplex PCR, and the TCRdb table lists in-frame clones only, not all of them. The profile shows 30,000 to 40,000 clones, approximately 80% of them singletons. Sequenced here: blood, sampled before dendritic cell vaccination. The receptors come from a human donor with glioblastoma.

The chain links TRBV15 to TRBJ2-5, with a weak D call TRBD2 (5 bases). CDR3 length equals 14 residues. V dropped 2 bases and J dropped 4 bases, with 11 bases sitting between them. CDR1 and CDR2 from the germline V gene are LNHNV and YYDKDF (reference sequence). The CDR3 loop reads CATSRRRAGETQYF. The CDR3 DNA reads TGTGCCACCAGCAGACGACGGGCGGGAGAGACCCAGTACTTC.

This chain links TRBV27 with TRBJ1-6; a weak D match, TRBD1 (6 bases). This CDR3 region has 13 residues. V dropped 6 bases and J dropped 4 bases, with 7 bases sitting between them. Germline CDR1 and CDR2: MNHEY and SMNVEV (reference sequence). Here the CDR3 DNA reads TGTGCCAGCAGGAGGGGGTATAATTCACCCCTCCACTTT. Its translation is CASRRGYNSPLHF.

The rearrangement links TRBV28 to TRBJ2-7; a possible D gene is TRBD2 (7 bases). The germline V and J ends were trimmed by 3 bases and 0 bases, with 12 bases remaining between them. Germline V CDR1 and CDR2: MDHEN, SYDVKM. CDR3 size: 15 residues. CDR3 protein: CASSLAGASSYEQYF. CDR3 bases: TGTGCCAGCAGTTTGGCGGGGGCGAGCTCCTACGAGCAGTACTTC. Looking up the rest from reference TRBV28 and TRBJ2-7 gives the full variable domain: DVKVTQSSRYLVKRTGEKVFLECVQDMDHENMFWYRQDPGLGLRLIYFSYDVKMKEKGDIPEGYSVSREKKERFSLILESASTNQTSMYLCASSLAGASSYEQYFGPGTRLTVT.

This clone was picked up a small number of times. The chain couples TRBV4-2 to TRBJ2-6; 9 bases agree with TRBD2. The CDR3 covers 19 residues. Germline V gene lookup returns CDR1 LGHNA and CDR2 YNFKEQ. J gave up 0 bases and V 0 bases, and 6 bases lay outside the gene matches. CDR3 protein: CASSQDWAGGDSGANVLTF. Written as DNA, the CDR3 is TGTGCCAGCAGCCAAGATTGGGCGGGGGGGGACTCTGGGGCCAACGTCCTGACTTTC.

The sample holds a few counts of this clone. V is TRBV7-6 and J is TRBJ2-1; 7 bases match TRBD2. Germline CDR1 is SGHVS and CDR2 is FNYEAQ. Trimming at V came to 0 bases and at J to 5 bases, leaving 13 bases not matched to a gene. The CDR3 spans 18 residues. CDR3: CASSLAYRNRLADNEQFF. In DNA form, the CDR3 reads TGTGCCAGCAGCTTAGCTTATCGTAATCGACTAGCCGACAATGAGCAGTTCTTC.

This clone came up a few times. V gene TRBV2 combines with J gene TRBJ2-7, with D possibly being TRBD1 (5 bases). Trimming stripped 6 bases from V and 12 bases from J, with 12 bases between. This CDR3 region has 10 residues. Germline assignment: CDR1 SNHLY and CDR2 FYNNEI. CDR3 sequence: CASRRTIPYF. CDR3 DNA: TGTGCCAGCAGGAGGACAATCCCGTACTTC.

V is TRBV6-5 and J is TRBJ2-2, with a possible D match to TRBD2 (6 bases). This CDR3 has 14 residues. Germline V gene lookup returns CDR1 MNHEY and CDR2 SVGAGI. V lost 5 bases to trimming and J lost 4 bases, with 11 bases between them. The CDR3 DNA reads as TGTGCCAGCAGTAGCGGGTGGGTCACCGGGGAGCTGTTTTTT. Protein sequence: CASSSGWVTGELFF.

This chain uses TRBV2 with TRBJ2-7, with TRBD1 identical over 9 bases. Germline V gives CDR1 SNHLY, CDR2 FYNNEI. Trimming cost V 7 bases and J 5 bases; bases outside gene matches: 9. This CDR3 spans 14 amino acids. The CDR3 DNA reads as TGTGCCAGCAACCCGGGACAGGGTCTCAACGAGCAGTACTTC. Translating gives CASNPGQGLNEQYF.

The chain joins TRBV7-8 to TRBJ1-2, with 7 bases that match TRBD1. Germline V gene sequence: CDR1 SGHVS, CDR2 FQNEAQ. After removal of 3 bases from V and 2 bases from J, the junction contained 3 bases not matched to a gene. This CDR3 has 14 residues. The CDR3 bases are TGTGCCAGCAGCTTGGACAGGTACAACTATGGCTACACCTTC. It yields the protein CASSLDRYNYGYTF.

V and J are TRBV5-1 and TRBJ1-2, with TRBD1 matching over 8 bases. Germline lookup yields CDR1 SGHRS and CDR2 YFSETQ. This CDR3 is 14 amino acids long. V gave up 4 bases and J gave up 3 bases; unmatched junction bases: 5. CDR3 residues: CASSGDRGYYGYTF. The CDR3 DNA sequence: TGCGCCAGCAGCGGAGACAGGGGATACTATGGCTACACCTTC.

This chain links TRBV4-3 with TRBJ2-1, with D possibly TRBD1 on 6 matching bases. The CDR3 runs to 16 residues. Trimming shortened V by 3 bases and J by 6 bases, and 18 bases separated the two germline ends. The germline V gene has CDR1 LGHNA and CDR2 YSLEER. As DNA, the CDR3 is TGCGCCAGCAGCCAGGTCTTCGGGACAATCCTCAATGAGCAGTTCTTC. Its translation: CASSQVFGTILNEQFF.

V gene TRBV11-1 combines with J gene TRBJ2-2; D gene unclear. The V and J ends lost 4 bases and 2 bases respectively, with 5 bases between them. The germline V gene has CDR1 SGHAT and CDR2 FQDESV (reference sequence). The CDR3 loop spans 13 amino acids. In DNA form, the CDR3 reads TGTGCCAGCAGCTCAGTTAACACCGGGGAGCTGTTTTTT. This translates into CASSSVNTGELFF.

The rearrangement links TRBV28 to TRBJ1-2, with 10 bases aligning to TRBD1. After removal of 6 bases from V and 5 bases from J, the junction contained 6 bases not matched to a gene. Germline CDR1 and CDR2: MDHEN and SYDVKM. This CDR3 has 14 amino acids. In DNA form, the CDR3 reads TGTGCCAGCAGAAAGACAGGGGGCGCGTATGGCTACACCTTC. Translation: CASRKTGGAYGYTF.

The rearrangement uses TRBV21-1 and TRBJ1-2; the table calls TRBD1, which could not be checked here. TRBV21-1 is termed a pseudogene. The CDR3 consists of 16 residues. CDR3 region: CASSKALEDRVPGYTF. CDR3 DNA: TGTGCCAGCAGCAAAGCGCTGGAGGACAGGGTGCCTGGCTACACCTTC.

On this clone: The junction and the germline gene differ at one end; a read error may be behind it. The V and J genes are TRBV7-7 and TRBJ2-5; 8 bases line up with TRBD2. Germline lookup yields CDR1 SSHAT and CDR2 FNYEAQ (reference sequence). CDR3 length: 16 amino acids. CDR3 region: CASSLSLGGAGETQYF. CDR3 sequence (DNA): TGTGCTAGCAGCTTATCTCTCGGGGGGGCCGGGGAGACCCAGTACTTC.

The chain links TRBV2 to TRBJ2-7; the match to TRBD1 covers 7 bases. This CDR3 has 13 amino acids. Per the germline V gene, CDR1 is SNHLY and CDR2 is FYNNEI. Germline trimming cut 4 bases from V and 3 bases from J; bases unmatched to any gene: 3. In DNA, the CDR3 is TGTGCCAGCAGTGGTAGACAGGGCTACGAGCAGTACTTC. Translation gives CASSGRQGYEQYF. Full variable domain (remainder filled in from reference TRBV2 and TRBJ2-7): EPEVTQTPSHQVTQMGQEVILRCVPISNHLYFYWYRQILGQKVEFLVSFYNNEISEKSEIFDDQFSVERPDGSNFTLKIRSTKLEDSAMYFCASSGRQGYEQYFGPGTRLTVT.

J is TRBJ2-1 and V is TRBV25-1; TRBD2 matches 8 bases. This CDR3 is 16 amino acids long. Germline V gene data show CDR1 as MGHDK and CDR2 as SYGVNS. The junction had 7 bases not matched to a gene; V was cut back by 2 bases and J by 4 bases. The CDR3 region is CASSESDGGGYNEQFF. The CDR3 region has the DNA TGTGCCAGCAGTGAAAGTGATGGCGGGGGGTACAATGAGCAGTTCTTC.

The chain recombines TRBV4-3 with TRBJ2-7, with D perhaps TRBD2 (7 bases). V was shortened by 0 bases and J by 5 bases, with 17 bases between the two germline ends. The V gene's germline CDR1 is LGHNA and CDR2 YSLEER. CDR3 length: 16 residues. CDR3 residues: CASSQDEGGASNEQYF. In nucleotides, the CDR3 is TGCGCCAGCAGCCAAGATGAGGGGGGGGCGAGCAACGAGCAGTACTTC.

The rearrangement links TRBV5-1 to TRBJ1-2; 7 bases agree with TRBD1. The ends lost 3 bases at V and 4 bases at J; junction bases unmatched: 12. Germline CDR1 SGHRS, CDR2 YFSETQ. This CDR3 is built from 16 residues. CDR3 residues: CASSSDRGDRVYGYTF. The CDR3 nucleotides read TGCGCCAGCAGCTCCGATAGGGGTGACAGGGTCTATGGCTACACCTTC. Drawing the rest from reference TRBV5-1 and TRBJ1-2, the complete variable domain is KAGVTQTPRYLIKTRGQQVTLSCSPISGHRSVSWYQQTPGQGLQFLFEYFSETQRNKGNFPGRFSGRQFSNSRSEMNVSTLELGDSALYLCASSSDRGDRVYGYTFGSGTRLTVV.

The chain carries TRBV7-9 and TRBJ1-2; D perhaps matches TRBD1 (6 bases). Trimming took 5 bases from V and 8 from J, leaving 18 bases between them. The CDR3 has 14 residues. Germline V gene lookup returns CDR1 SEHNR and CDR2 FQNEAQ (reference sequence). The CDR3 loop is CASSEFNRGGGYTF. For the CDR3, the DNA is TGTGCCAGCAGCGAATTTAATAGGGGGGGCGGCTACACCTTC.

The chain links TRBV4-2 to TRBJ2-5, with D hard to call. Germline V gives CDR1 LGHNA, CDR2 YNFKEQ. The CDR3 covers 14 residues. V lost 0 bases and J 7 bases, leaving 12 bases between the germline ends. This CDR3 reads CASSQDYLLGTQYF. The CDR3 nucleotides read TGTGCCAGCAGCCAAGATTACCTCCTCGGGACCCAGTACTTC.

The V and J genes are TRBV9 and TRBJ1-2, with D possibly being TRBD1 (6 bases). The CDR3 is made up of 16 amino acids. Trimming cost V 0 bases and J 0 bases, with 12 bases left between them. Germline CDR1 is SGDLS and CDR2 is YYNGEE. In nucleotides, the CDR3 is TGTGCCAGCAGCGTAGTCCGGGACACCTCTAACTATGGCTACACCTTC. Its protein product is CASSVVRDTSNYGYTF.

This clone is a singleton in its sample. The chain is built from TRBV15 and TRBJ2-2, with D hard to call. Trimming stripped 0 bases from V and 12 bases from J, with 8 bases between. The germline V gene encodes CDR1 LNHNV and CDR2 YYDKDF (reference sequence). This CDR3 comprises 12 residues. The CDR3 sequence: CATSRDFSQLFF. Here the CDR3 DNA reads TGTGCCACCAGCAGAGATTTTAGCCAGCTGTTTTTT.

This rearrangement joins TRBV6-1 to TRBJ1-5; D remains ambiguous. CDR3 size: 15 residues. V lost 1 base and J 0 bases, leaving 7 bases between the germline ends. The germline gives CDR1 MNHNS, CDR2 SASEGT. The CDR3 sequence is CASSEVGVSNQPQHF. The DNA for the CDR3 is TGTGCCAGCAGTGAAGTGGGAGTTAGCAATCAGCCCCAGCATTTT.

The rearrangement links TRBV10-3 to TRBJ2-7; 11 bases are a match to TRBD2. The CDR3 is made up of 15 amino acids. The J segment lost 7 bases and the V segment lost 3 bases, leaving 8 bases of the junction unmatched. CDR1 ENHRY and CDR2 SYGVKD come from the germline V gene. The DNA of the CDR3 is TGTGCCATCAGTGACACCATGACTAGCGGGGCTGAGCAGTACTTC. It yields the protein CAISDTMTSGAEQYF.